Below are 29 T cell receptor beta chains sequenced from a single sample in a study of T-cell memory formation after mild COVID-19. From the 5' RACE reads, TCRdb called clonotypes with MiXCR, one entry per CDR3 protein. In the table there are 120,000 to 150,000 distinct CDR3 sequences, over 15% of which are singletons. The sequencing sample was made of PBMCs or a T cell subset sorted from them (not recorded which). These receptors were obtained from an adult woman who had mild COVID-19 (a few samples of this study predate the infection). Cell type and time point are not known.

The J gene is TRBJ2-7, the V gene TRBV29-1, with D unclear. Germline assignment: CDR1 SQVTM and CDR2 ANQGSEA. The CDR3 extends over 12 amino acids. V was shortened by 3 bases and J by 9 bases, with 15 bases between the two germline ends. DNA of the CDR3: TGCAGCGTTGACACGCATCGTCTAGGGCAGTACTTC. Translating it yields CSVDTHRLGQYF.

This sequence joins TRBV12-3 or TRBV12-4 and TRBJ1-1; D is undetermined. The CDR3 loop spans 13 amino acids. Trimming pared 6 bases from V and 4 bases from J, leaving 12 bases between. Here the CDR3 reads CASSPLLSTEAFF. Here the CDR3 DNA reads TGTGCCAGCAGCCCCCTTTTGAGCACTGAAGCTTTCTTT.

The chain is built from TRBV12-5 and TRBJ1-1; 8 nucleotides line up with TRBD1. Per germline, CDR1 LGHNT and CDR2 FRNRAP. After removal of 3 bases from V and 8 bases from J, the junction contained 5 bases not matched to a gene. The CDR3 has 13 amino acids. The CDR3 loop reads CASGFAGGAEAFF. For the CDR3, the DNA is TGTGCTAGTGGTTTCGCAGGGGGCGCGGAAGCTTTCTTT. The full variable domain, rest sourced from reference TRBV12-5 and TRBJ1-1, is DARVTQTPRHKVTEMGQEVTMRCQPILGHNTVFWYRQTMMQGLELLAYFRNRAPLDDSGMPKDRFSAEMPDATLATLKIQPSEPRDSAVYFCASGFAGGAEAFFGQGTRLTVV.

The CDR3 bases are TGTGCCAGCAGCACTAGGACAGGGCACAATTCACCCCTCCACTTT. Protein sequence: CASSTRTGHNSPLHF. The chain combines TRBV5-5 with TRBJ1-6; 8 bases match TRBD1. The CDR3 runs to 15 residues. The V segment lost 4 bases and the J segment 7 bases; nucleotides outside the gene matches: 7. CDR1 is SGHKS and CDR2 is YYEKEE in the germline V gene (reference sequence).

This clonotype occurred a few times. The V gene is TRBV5-1, the J gene TRBJ2-1; D is possibly TRBD1 (5 bases). V lost 3 bases, J lost 1 base, and 11 bases lay in between. This CDR3 comprises 15 residues. Germline CDR1 reads SGHRS; CDR2 reads YFSETQ. CDR3 protein: CASSSDSRSYNEQFF. The CDR3 region has the DNA TGCGCCAGCAGCTCAGACAGTCGATCCTACAATGAGCAGTTCTTC.

The chain employs TRBV29-1 and TRBJ2-3; 13 bases fit TRBD2. CDR1 is SQVTM and CDR2 is ANQGSEA in the germline V gene. V shed 6 bases and J 5 bases; nucleotides not matched to a gene: 11. The CDR3 runs 16 residues. The CDR3 reads CSVAGLAGERGDTQYF. As DNA, the CDR3 is TGCAGCGTCGCCGGACTAGCGGGAGAACGGGGAGATACGCAGTATTTT.

This clonotype was found a few times. This sequence joins TRBV7-2 and TRBJ1-1, with 8 nucleotides matching TRBD1. This CDR3 spans 14 amino acids. V was pared by 5 bases and J by 4 bases, with 6 bases of the junction left unmatched. Germline assignment: CDR1 SGHTA and CDR2 FQGNSA. The CDR3 region has the DNA TGTGCCAGCAGCCGCGACAGGGGTACCACTGAAGCTTTCTTT. It specifies CASSRDRGTTEAFF.

This clonotype was counted only a few times. The chain joins TRBV5-1 to TRBJ2-7, with 9 nucleotides matching TRBD1. The CDR3 loop spans 16 amino acids. The germline V gene has CDR1 SGHRS and CDR2 YFSETQ. With 4 bases clipped from V and 1 base from J, the junction kept 9 bases outside the gene matches. The chain's CDR3 is CASSIGAGQGSYEQYF. The DNA of the CDR3 is TGCGCCAGCAGCATCGGAGCGGGACAGGGTTCCTACGAGCAGTACTTC.

The rearrangement links TRBV11-2 to TRBJ1-1, with no clear D. The V end was cut by 5 bases, the J end by 11 bases, with 6 bases between. The germline gives CDR1 SGHAT, CDR2 FQNNGV. The CDR3 has 9 amino acids. The CDR3 DNA is TGTGCCAGCAGCCTTAGGGCTTTCTTT. Its translation: CASSLRAFF.

Only a few counts were recorded for this clonotype. The chain recombines TRBV29-1 with TRBJ2-7; 8 bases map to TRBD1. Trimming at V came to 2 bases and at J to 0 bases, leaving 6 bases not matched to a gene. The CDR3 sequence is 15 residues long. Germline CDR1 and CDR2: SQVTM and ANQGSEA. CDR3 nucleotides: TGCAGCGTTGAAAGGTTGGGGACAGGCTCCTACGAGCAGTACTTC. Protein: CSVERLGTGSYEQYF.

The chain uses TRBV7-2 and TRBJ2-3; TRBD2 agrees at 8 bases. Germline V gene data show CDR1 as SGHTA and CDR2 as FQGNSA. V trimming: 4 bases; J trimming: 4 bases; junction bases outside the gene matches: 7. The CDR3 has 15 residues. The CDR3 reads CASSSPGTSADTQYF. The CDR3 coding sequence is TGTGCCAGCAGCTCGCCCGGGACTAGTGCAGATACGCAGTATTTT.

This clonotype turned up a few times. CDR3 nucleotide sequence: TGTGCCAGCAGTACGAGGGGGCAGGAGACCCAGTACTTC. This translates into CASSTRGQETQYF. The rearrangement uses TRBV6-5 and TRBJ2-5; 7 bases map to TRBD1. The V gene's germline CDR1 is MNHEY and CDR2 SVGAGI. J was trimmed by 5 bases and V by 5 bases; bases with no gene match: 5. The CDR3 sequence is 13 residues long.

This clonotype was observed a handful of times. This chain joins TRBV11-2 and TRBJ2-7, with D perhaps matching TRBD1 (6 bases). This CDR3 contains 14 residues. Trimming took 4 bases from V and 2 from J, leaving 12 bases between them. Germline CDR1 reads SGHAT; CDR2 reads FQNNGV. Here the CDR3 reads CASSSRTAAYEQYF. The CDR3 region has the DNA TGTGCCAGCAGCTCCCGGACAGCGGCCTACGAGCAGTACTTC.

DNA of the CDR3: TGCGCCAGCAGTGGAGAAGAGAAGGGTTTACCTCAAGCTTTCTTT. Its protein is CASSGEEKGLPQAFF. The gene calls are TRBV10-2 and TRBJ1-1; D not resolved. V lost 4 bases to trimming and J lost 9 bases, with 21 bases between them. There are 15 residues in the CDR3. Germline V gives CDR1 WSHSY, CDR2 SAAADI.

The chain is built from TRBV12-3 or TRBV12-4 and TRBJ1-5, with a weak D call TRBD1 (5 bases). The CDR3 has 14 amino acids. V lost 5 bases and J 3 bases, leaving 11 bases between the germline ends. The DNA for the CDR3 is TGTGCCAGCAGTAGCGGGACCCTCAATCAGCCCCAGCATTTT. This gives the protein CASSSGTLNQPQHF.

The chain recombines TRBV11-3 with TRBJ2-1, with 10 nucleotides matching TRBD2. The CDR3 is 18 residues long. Germline V CDR1 and CDR2: SGHNT, YENEEA. V gave up 1 base and J gave up 8 bases; unmatched junction bases: 14. The DNA for the CDR3 is TGTGCCAGCAGCTTAGGCCTCGGGGTAGCGGGAGGTATTTATGAGCAGTTCTTC. Protein: CASSLGLGVAGGIYEQFF.

This sequence joins TRBV18 and TRBJ2-7; TRBD1 aligns across 9 bases. Trimming removed 4 bases from V and 5 bases from J; junction bases left unmatched: 12. Germline V gene data show CDR1 as KGHSH and CDR2 as LQKENI. There are 16 residues in the CDR3. CDR3 in DNA: TGTGCCAGCTCACTATACCTGGGACAGGGCACGAACGAGCAGTACTTC. Translating it yields CASSLYLGQGTNEQYF.

This clonotype was seen more than once but under ten times. The chain joins TRBV2 to TRBJ2-4; perhaps TRBD1 as D (6 bases). V was cut by 4 bases and J by 0 bases, with 10 bases left in between. The CDR3 has 15 residues. The germline V gene has CDR1 SNHLY and CDR2 FYNNEI. The CDR3, as DNA: TGTGCCAGCAGTGCGGACAGAGGAGCCAAAAACATTCAGTACTTC. The encoded protein is CASSADRGAKNIQYF. Full variable domain (missing parts from reference TRBV2 and TRBJ2-4): EPEVTQTPSHQVTQMGQEVILRCVPISNHLYFYWYRQILGQKVEFLVSFYNNEISEKSEIFDDQFSVERPDGSNFTLKIRSTKLEDSAMYFCASSADRGAKNIQYFGAGTRLSVL.

CDR3 sequence (DNA): TGTGCCAGCAGTTTCACTGGGGGCTATGGCTACACCTTC. Protein sequence: CASSFTGGYGYTF. The rearrangement links TRBV28 to TRBJ1-2; a possible D gene is TRBD1 (5 bases). Germline CDR1 MDHEN, CDR2 SYDVKM. With 3 bases removed from V and 4 bases from J, the gap between germline ends came to 9 bases. CDR3 length: 13 residues.

The chain links TRBV7-9 to TRBJ2-3; TRBD1 might be the D (5 bases). V was shortened by 8 bases and J by 0 bases, with 15 bases between the two germline ends. The CDR3 totals 15 residues. Germline V gives CDR1 SEHNR, CDR2 FQNEAQ (reference sequence). The CDR3 region has the DNA TGTGCCAGCCAAGTCACAGGACGTAGCACAGATACGCAGTATTTT. This codes for CASQVTGRSTDTQYF.

Only a few counts were recorded for this clonotype. This chain links TRBV3-1 with TRBJ1-2, with 8 bases identical to TRBD1. The V gene's germline CDR1 is LGHDT and CDR2 YNNKEL (reference sequence). This CDR3 has 17 amino acids. J lost 4 bases, V lost 0 bases, and 10 bases had no gene match. CDR3 in amino acids: CASSQDTIQGAGYGYTF. CDR3 DNA sequence: TGTGCCAGCAGCCAAGATACTATCCAGGGGGCAGGCTATGGCTACACCTTC.

This clonotype was found a few times. This chain connects TRBV2 to TRBJ2-7; D gene ambiguous. Per the germline V gene, CDR1 is SNHLY and CDR2 is FYNNEI. CDR3 length: 12 amino acids. Between the trimmed V and J ends, which lost 1 base and 3 bases, there was a span of 4 bases. The chain's CDR3 is CASSEVSYEQYF. Written as DNA, the CDR3 is TGTGCCAGCAGTGAAGTCAGCTACGAGCAGTACTTC.

This clonotype was recorded a few times. This chain links TRBV20-1 with TRBJ1-2; no definite D call. The CDR3 is made up of 12 amino acids. CDR1 and CDR2 (germline): DFQATT, SNEGSKA (reference sequence). Trimming left V 6 bases short and J 4 bases short, with 12 bases between. The CDR3 region is CSAPSGSYGYTF. CDR3 nucleotide sequence: TGCAGTGCCCCCTCCGGAAGCTATGGCTACACCTTC.

The V call is TRBV7-2, the J call TRBJ2-5, with 7 bases matching TRBD1. The germline CDR1 and CDR2 sequences are SGHTA and FQGNSA. V lost 5 bases to trimming and J lost 1 base; unmatched junction nucleotides: 10. The CDR3 has 16 residues. CDR3: CASSPKQGVPQETQYF. CDR3 sequence (DNA): TGTGCCAGCAGCCCAAAGCAGGGGGTTCCCCAAGAGACCCAGTACTTC.

The chain recombines TRBV12-3 or TRBV12-4 with TRBJ1-2; D may be TRBD1 (6 bases). V gave up 6 bases and J gave up 0 bases, with 11 bases separating them. This CDR3 has 14 residues. Written as DNA, the CDR3 is TGTGCCAGCAGACCTCCAGGGGCTAACTATGGCTACACCTTC. Amino acids: CASRPPGANYGYTF.

In its sample, this clonotype was seen a few times. V usage is TRBV5-1 and J usage is TRBJ1-1, with D uncertain. V lost 1 base and J lost 0, with 7 bases in between. CDR1 SGHRS and CDR2 YFSETQ come from the germline V gene. This CDR3 comprises 14 residues. CDR3: CASSLMAVNTEAFF. Written as DNA, the CDR3 is TGCGCCAGCAGCTTGATGGCTGTGAACACTGAAGCTTTCTTT.

In this sample, this clonotype turned up a few times. The rearrangement uses TRBV5-1 and TRBJ1-1; D is unresolved. The CDR3 extends over 14 amino acids. The V gene's germline CDR1 is SGHRS and CDR2 YFSETQ. V was cut by 0 bases and J by 3 bases, with 9 bases left in between. Here the CDR3 reads CASSLEHLYTEAFF. The CDR3 DNA reads TGCGCCAGCAGCTTGGAACACCTCTACACTGAAGCTTTCTTT.

This chain uses TRBV10-3 with TRBJ1-5; D is unclear. V lost 3 bases, J lost 4 bases, and 10 bases lay in between. CDR3 length: 14 amino acids. Germline CDR1 is ENHRY and CDR2 is SYGVKD. Here the CDR3 DNA reads TGTGCCATCAGTGATAGGGCCCAAAATCAGCCCCAGCATTTT. This codes for CAISDRAQNQPQHF.

The V gene is TRBV20-1, the J gene TRBJ1-1, with 7 bases fitting TRBD1. In germline, CDR1 is DFQATT, CDR2 SNEGSKA (reference sequence). This CDR3 comprises 11 residues. V shed 3 bases and J 8 bases; nucleotides not matched to a gene: 3. The CDR3 nucleotides are TGCAGTGCTAGTGGGACAGCAGAAGCTTTCTTT. Amino acid sequence: CSASGTAEAFF.